This paragraph reports one T cell receptor beta chain. TCRdb reprocessed the 5' RACE reads via MiXCR and lists one record per CDR3 protein. The sample records a few hundred thousand distinct CDR3 sequences, approximately 3.9% being singletons. This specimen comes from a study of T cells after yellow fever vaccination. The clonotype originates from a man aged 18-30 years who received the YFV17D yellow fever vaccine. The sequencing used PBMCs, collected 5 days after the yellow fever booster vaccination.

CDR3 DNA: TGTGCCTCCGGGGGGGCGCGGTATAATTCACCCCTCCACTTT. This translates into CASGGARYNSPLHF. The J gene is TRBJ1-6, the V gene TRBV6-6, with TRBD1 as a possible D gene (6 bases). The ends were cut back, 11 bases at V and 4 bases at J, with 15 bases in the middle. Per the germline V gene, CDR1 is MNHNY and CDR2 is SVGAGI (reference sequence). The CDR3 contains 14 residues.